One sample yielded the 15 T cell receptor beta chains listed below, sequenced in a study of OX40 agonist ivuxolimab in advanced cancers. The protocol was immunoSEQ multiplex PCR, while the TCRdb copy is restricted to in-frame clones and leaves out a portion. The data hold 73,000 or so clones, with around 86% observed a single time. The sample was CD4+ or CD8+ T cells sorted from blood, taken in a trial of the OX40 agonist ivuxolimab. Receptors were obtained from an adult with an advanced solid tumor such as melanoma, head and neck, liver or kidney cancer.

The chain is built from TRBV7-3 and TRBJ2-2; D gene unclear. The V gene lost 4 bases and the J gene lost 7 bases, with 13 bases spanning the gap. Germline V gene lookup returns CDR1 SGHTA and CDR2 FQGTGA. This CDR3 comprises 14 residues. This chain's CDR3 is CASSSLRGYGELFF. The DNA for the CDR3 is TGTGCCAGCAGCTCCCTTAGAGGATACGGGGAGCTGTTTTTT.

This chain uses TRBV28 with TRBJ2-1, with 8 bases lining up with TRBD2. This CDR3 spans 16 amino acids. V gave up 6 bases and J gave up 8 bases; unmatched junction bases: 15. The V gene's germline CDR1 is MDHEN and CDR2 SYDVKM. This CDR3 is CASSSWRSGRIYEQFF. CDR3 sequence (DNA): TGTGCCAGCAGCTCTTGGAGGAGCGGGAGAATCTATGAGCAGTTCTTC.

This clone appeared once. V is TRBV4-3 and J is TRBJ2-7; perhaps D is TRBD1 or TRBD2 (6 bases each). Deletions cut 1 base from V and 2 bases from J, with 18 bases between. This CDR3 comprises 17 residues. Germline V gene sequence: CDR1 LGHNA, CDR2 YSLEER. CDR3 loop: CASSQAPGAAGPYEQYF. The CDR3, as DNA: TGCGCCAGCAGCCAAGCCCCGGGGGCCGCTGGGCCCTACGAGCAGTACTTC.

The CDR3 DNA follows: TGCGCCAGCAGCTTGGGGTTAAATCAGCCCCAGCATTTT. It yields the protein CASSLGLNQPQHF. The V and J genes are TRBV5-1 and TRBJ1-5; D uncertain. The CDR3 runs to 13 residues. Trimming pared 0 bases from V and 4 bases from J, leaving 5 bases between. Germline V CDR1 and CDR2: SGHRS, YFSETQ.

The chain combines TRBV5-1 with TRBJ1-3; 8 bases fit TRBD1. The CDR3 is made up of 14 amino acids. The germline V gene has CDR1 SGHRS and CDR2 YFSETQ. V gave up 4 bases and J gave up 3 bases; unmatched junction bases: 3. The CDR3 region is CASSIGQGGNTIYF. The CDR3 region has the DNA TGCGCCAGCAGCATCGGACAGGGTGGAAACACCATATATTTT.

This sequence joins TRBV7-2 and TRBJ1-1; D not certain. There are 14 residues in the CDR3. Germline V gene sequence: CDR1 SGHTA, CDR2 FQGNSA. Trimming took off 5 bases at V and 0 bases at J, with 10 bases between the two ends. CDR3 amino acids: CASSLFSLNTEAFF. The CDR3 nucleotides read TGTGCCAGCAGCCTCTTTTCCCTGAACACTGAAGCTTTCTTT.

The chain carries TRBV7-3 and TRBJ1-5; D not resolved. CDR1 SGHTA and CDR2 FQGTGA come from the germline V gene. V lost 5 bases, J lost 7 bases, and 9 bases lay in between. This CDR3 region has 12 residues. The CDR3 DNA reads TGTGCCAGCAGCCAGTCACGGCAGCCCCAGCATTTT. Its translation: CASSQSRQPQHF.

The chain couples TRBV7-2 to TRBJ2-7; D ambiguous. V was shortened by 2 bases and J by 8 bases, with 10 bases between the two germline ends. From germline, CDR1 is SGHTA and CDR2 FQGNSA. CDR3 length: 12 amino acids. The DNA of the CDR3 is TGTGCCAGCAGCTTACAAACGTGGCAGCAGTACTTC. Amino acid sequence: CASSLQTWQQYF.

The chain links TRBV28 to TRBJ2-2; D is unclear. Germline CDR1 and CDR2: MDHEN and SYDVKM. Between the trimmed V and J ends, which lost 3 bases and 7 bases, there was a span of 15 bases. CDR3 length equals 15 residues. The CDR3 DNA is TGTGCCAGCAGTTTCCCCGGTCCGATAAACGGGGAGCTGTTTTTT. Translated, it gives CASSFPGPINGELFF.

This clone appeared once. V and J are TRBV18 and TRBJ1-2; D may be TRBD1 (5 bases). This CDR3 spans 14 amino acids. Trimming took off 4 bases at V and 1 base at J, with 10 bases between the two ends. The germline CDR1 and CDR2 sequences are KGHSH and LQKENI. The CDR3 coding sequence is TGTGCCAGCTCACGCGACAGAGATAACTATGGCTACACCTTC. Amino acids: CASSRDRDNYGYTF.

This chain joins TRBV6-1 and TRBJ2-3; the D gene is possibly TRBD1 (5 bases). V shed 6 bases and J shed 0 bases, with 13 bases lying between them. This CDR3 spans 15 amino acids. Germline CDR1 MNHNS, CDR2 SASEGT. DNA of the CDR3: TGTGCCAGCAGAGCCAGGGAAATTAGCACAGATACGCAGTATTTT. This sequence encodes CASRAREISTDTQYF.

This clone occurred once. The CDR3 DNA is TGTGCCAGCAGCGTAGATGTTTGGGGGGCATACAATGAGCAGTTCTTC. Translation: CASSVDVWGAYNEQFF. This chain links TRBV9 with TRBJ2-1; either TRBD1 or TRBD2 may supply D (6 bases each). Trimming removed 0 bases from V and 4 bases from J, with 14 bases in between. The CDR3 has 16 amino acids. The V gene's germline CDR1 is SGDLS and CDR2 YYNGEE.

The CDR3 here is CASSLVPRVGRDERYEQYF. In DNA, the CDR3 is TGTGCCAGCAGCTTAGTGCCCAGGGTGGGGCGGGACGAGCGGTACGAGCAGTACTTC. The chain recombines TRBV7-2 with TRBJ2-7, with D possibly matching TRBD2 (6 bases). V was pared by 1 base and J by 4 bases, with 26 bases between. The CDR3 is made up of 19 amino acids. Germline-derived CDR1 and CDR2 are SGHTA and FQGNSA.

This chain links TRBV5-1 with TRBJ2-7; D gene uncertain. Germline V lookup: CDR1 SGHRS, CDR2 YFSETQ. V lost 1 base and J 7 bases, leaving 12 bases between the germline ends. The CDR3 totals 13 residues. CDR3 coding DNA: TGCGCCAGCAGCTTGTCCGTGTCCTCGGAGCAGTACTTC. Residues: CASSLSVSSEQYF.

Comments on this clone: Other DNA sequences within the sample encode an identical CDR3. This chain joins TRBV7-8 and TRBJ2-2, with D uncertain. Germline lookup yields CDR1 SGHVS and CDR2 FQNEAQ. The V and J ends lost 1 base and 0 bases respectively, with 6 bases between them. This CDR3 is built from 15 residues. The CDR3 here is CASSLVSANTGELFF. The CDR3 bases are TGTGCCAGCAGCTTAGTCTCGGCGAACACCGGGGAGCTGTTTTTT.